A selection of T cell receptor beta chains follows, all from one sample in a study of T cell repertoires in cytomegalovirus infection. TCRdb reprocessed the reads via MiXCR and lists one record per CDR3 protein. The table has tens of thousands of distinct CDR3 sequences, around 20% seen once. These receptors have no known antigen. Specimen: CD8+ T cells from cultured PBMCs, collected from culture after CMV antigen stimulation. These receptors were obtained from a human donor in good health (CMV status not recorded). Some clones in this sample may be carry-over from other donors' samples. Both conserved end residues are part of each CDR3. D genes are given only for firm matches. Clone size is given for some rows only: seen once, a few or many times, or a class if the clone is expanded.

abundance,v_gene,d_gene,j_gene,CDR3nt,CDR3aa
few,TRBV27,TRBD2,TRBJ2-3,TGTGCCAGCAGTTTCTTGCGGGGGTTGACAGATACGCAGTATTTT,CASSFLRGLTDTQYF
-,TRBV7-8,TRBD1,TRBJ2-4,TGTGCCAGCCAGCAGGGACAGGGAACCAAAAACATTAAGTACTTC,CASQQGQGTKNIKYF
-,TRBV20-1,TRBD1,TRBJ1-6,TGCAGTGCTAGCGACAGGGCTAATTCACCCCTCCACTTT,CSASDRANSPLHF
-,TRBV6-2/TRBV6-3,TRBD1,TRBJ2-1,TGTGCCAGCAGTTATTGGGACAGCTACAATGAGCAGTTCTTC,CASSYWDSYNEQFF
few,TRBV12-3/TRBV12-4,-,TRBJ2-4,TGTGCCAGCAGTACCTCCTGGGTACCGTACTTC,CASSTSWVPYF
few,TRBV29-1,-,TRBJ2-5,TGCAGCGTTGAAGATCTTCCGGGGGCGATGGAGACCCAGTACTTC,CSVEDLPGAMETQYF
-,TRBV7-9,-,TRBJ1-1,TGTGCCAGCAGCCCACGGACGAACACTGAAGCTTTCTTT,CASSPRTNTEAFF
few,TRBV12-3/TRBV12-4,-,TRBJ1-1,TGTGCCAGCAGTCCAGGGACCACTGAAGCTTTCTTT,CASSPGTTEAFF
few,TRBV7-2,-,TRBJ2-3,TGTGCCAGCAGCTCGAGGGCTGCCGCTTTAGATACGCAGTATTTT,CASSSRAAALDTQYF
few,TRBV5-6,TRBD2,TRBJ2-1,TGTGCCAGCAGCTACGGACTAGCTGGCGTCTTGAATGAGCAGTTCTTC,CASSYGLAGVLNEQFF
few,TRBV10-3,-,TRBJ2-2,TGTGCCATCAGTTTGTCGGACGAAGACGGGGAGCTGTTTTTT,CAISLSDEDGELFF
-,TRBV7-6,TRBD2,TRBJ2-6,TGTGCCAGCAGCCGATCGGGGGGTCGGAGGGTAACTGGGGCCAACGTCCTGACTTTC,CASSRSGGRRVTGANVLTF
-,TRBV4-1,TRBD2,TRBJ2-7,TGCGCCAGCAGCCAGGCCTGGACTAGCGGGGGGGTCTACGAGCAGTACTTC,CASSQAWTSGGVYEQYF
many,TRBV24-1,TRBD2,TRBJ2-1,TGTGCCACCAGTGACACGACTAGCGGGGGTTACAATGAGCAGTTCTTC,CATSDTTSGGYNEQFF
-,TRBV7-2,TRBD2,TRBJ2-3,TGTGCCAGCAGCTTAGAAGTAGCGGGGAACACAGATACGCAGTATTTT,CASSLEVAGNTDTQYF
many,TRBV7-8,-,TRBJ1-4,TGTGCCAGCAGCTCAGGCCTGGCGTGGGAAAAACTGTTTTTT,CASSSGLAWEKLFF
-,TRBV6-5,TRBD2,TRBJ2-3,TGTGCCAGCAGTTACACCGGGACTAGCGGGGGCGCCTGGCAAGATACGCAGTATTTT,CASSYTGTSGGAWQDTQYF
few,TRBV20-1,-,TRBJ2-5,TGCAGTGCTAACTTAGCGGAATCCTGGGAGACCCAGTACTTC,CSANLAESWETQYF
few,TRBV27,-,TRBJ2-7,TGTGCCAGCAGTTTATACATGGGCTACGAGCAGTACTTC,CASSLYMGYEQYF
many,TRBV6-5,-,TRBJ2-1,TGTGCCAGCAGAGGACAGTACAATGAGCAGTTCTTC,CASRGQYNEQFF
-,TRBV12-3/TRBV12-4,TRBD1,TRBJ2-1,TGTGCCAGCAGTTTCGGGACAGACTACAATGAGCAGTTCTTC,CASSFGTDYNEQFF
-,TRBV27,-,TRBJ1-2,TGTGCCAGCAGTTCCCCGAGGGAGGGGCTCGCTAACTATGGCTACACCTTC,CASSSPREGLANYGYTF
few,TRBV7-6,TRBD1,TRBJ2-7,TGTGCCAGCAGCTTGAGGACAGGGCCCTACGAGCAGTACTTC,CASSLRTGPYEQYF
few,TRBV4-1,-,TRBJ2-3,TGCGCCAGCAGCCAAGTCAGGGCCCCAGGGACAGATACGCAGTATTTT,CASSQVRAPGTDTQYF
-,TRBV7-6,-,TRBJ2-5,TGTGCCAGCAGCACCACAGGGCAAGAGACCCAGTACTTC,CASSTTGQETQYF
-,TRBV7-9,-,TRBJ2-1,TGTGCCAGCAGCTTTTTCGACAATGAGCAGTTCTTC,CASSFFDNEQFF
few,TRBV6-2/TRBV6-3,-,TRBJ2-1,TGTGCGAGCGGGTCCTACAATGAGCAGTTCTTC,CASGSYNEQFF
-,TRBV7-9,-,TRBJ1-2,TGTGCCAGCAGCTTAGGGGAGATACGAGGCGGCTACACCTTC,CASSLGEIRGGYTF
-,TRBV27,TRBD2,TRBJ2-7,TGTGCCAGCAGTTTTCACGGGAGGGTGTACGAGCAGTACTTC,CASSFHGRVYEQYF
-,TRBV4-3,-,TRBJ2-1,TGCGCCAGCAGCCAAGAGCAGGAAAGCTCCTACAATGAGCAGTTCTTC,CASSQEQESSYNEQFF
-,TRBV2,TRBD1,TRBJ1-1,TGTGCCAGCAGTGAGTACCAGGGGGCAACTGAAGCTTTCTTT,CASSEYQGATEAFF
few,TRBV7-2,TRBD1,TRBJ2-7,TGTGCCAGCAGCTTCGGACAGGGGGCTTCCTACGAGCAGTACTTC,CASSFGQGASYEQYF
-,TRBV7-2,-,TRBJ1-1,TGTGCCAGCAGCTTAGGGGTGCATTCAGAAACCTATGAAGCTTTCTTT,CASSLGVHSETYEAFF
few,TRBV6-6,TRBD1,TRBJ1-2,TGTGCCAGCAGTTATGGGACAGTGGACTATGGCTACACCTTC,CASSYGTVDYGYTF
many,TRBV6-2/TRBV6-3,-,TRBJ2-7,TGTGCCAGCAAGGCGGGGAGCTCCTACGAGCAGTACTTC,CASKAGSSYEQYF
-,TRBV28,-,TRBJ2-1,TGTGCCAGCAGTTTTCGCTCCTACAATGAGCAGTTCTTC,CASSFRSYNEQFF
-,TRBV7-9,TRBD1,TRBJ2-5,TGTGCCAGCAGCTTAGTTCAGGGGGCTGAGGAGACCCAGTACTTC,CASSLVQGAEETQYF
few,TRBV7-2,-,TRBJ2-7,TGTGCCAGCAGTTATCCAGGAGGCGAGCAGTACTTC,CASSYPGGEQYF
few,TRBV6-2/TRBV6-3,TRBD1,TRBJ2-3,TGTGCCAGCAGTTCGATTATGACAGGGCCGCAGTATTTT,CASSSIMTGPQYF
few,TRBV19,TRBD1,TRBJ1-2,TGTGCCAGTAGTATCCGGGACAGAAGTAGAGCTAACTATGGCTACACCTTC,CASSIRDRSRANYGYTF
-,TRBV6-6,-,TRBJ1-1,TGTGCCAGCAGTTACTCGTCAGAGTACACTGAAGCTTTCTTT,CASSYSSEYTEAFF
-,TRBV20-1,-,TRBJ2-7,TGCAGTGCTAGAGGGACAACTTACGAGCAGTACTTC,CSARGTTYEQYF
-,TRBV7-6,-,TRBJ2-1,TGTGCCAGCAGCTTATCACAGGGTGGTAGGAATGAGCAGCTCTTC,CASSLSQGGRNEQLF
once,TRBV6-2/TRBV6-3,-,TRBJ1-1,TGTGCCAGCAGTTACAGGGGGTTCGGGAGGTACACTGAAGCTTTCTTT,CASSYRGFGRYTEAFF
-,TRBV15,TRBD2,TRBJ2-1,TGTGCCACGGGGGTGGGGACTAGCTTCAATGAGCAGTTCTTC,CATGVGTSFNEQFF
-,TRBV7-2,-,TRBJ1-2,TGTGCCAGCAGCTTAGGTGGGAACTATGGCTACACCTTC,CASSLGGNYGYTF
few,TRBV7-9,-,TRBJ2-7,TGTGCCAGCAGCTCTACAGGGGGACTAAGCTCCTACGAGCAGTACTTC,CASSSTGGLSSYEQYF
-,TRBV6-2/TRBV6-3,TRBD1,TRBJ1-6,TGTGCCAGCCTAGACAGGGGCGGACAATCACCCCTCCACTTT,CASLDRGGQSPLHF
few,TRBV12-3/TRBV12-4,TRBD2,TRBJ2-3,TGTGCCAGCATCTCGGGACTAGCAGCGGATACGCAGTATTTT,CASISGLAADTQYF